These 32 T cell receptor beta chains were all obtained from the same sample, sequenced in a study of T cells in Graves' hyperthyroidism and ophthalmopathy. Researchers amplified the TCR beta CDR3 regions from RNA transcripts. The primer set for the first-round RT-PCR of the TCR CDR3 was HTBI. TCRdb reprocessed the multiplex PCR reads with MiXCR, giving one entry per CDR3 protein. The sample has 500,000 to 650,000 distinct CDR3 sequences, about 15% seen once; the top ten hold approximately 13%. The specimen was blood. The receptors come from a woman aged 40 to 49 with Graves' hyperthyroidism.

There are a few counts of this clonotype. This chain joins TRBV15 and TRBJ2-7; TRBD2 matches 10 bases. This CDR3 spans 16 amino acids. Germline V gene lookup returns CDR1 LNHNV and CDR2 YYDKDF (reference sequence). The junction had 8 bases not matched to a gene; V was cut back by 1 base and J by 5 bases. The CDR3 DNA is TGTGCCACCAGCAGAGTTAGGCTAGCGGGAGAACACGAGCAGTACTTC. As protein: CATSRVRLAGEHEQYF.

This clonotype was seen more than once but under ten times. The chain employs TRBV27 and TRBJ2-1; 7 bases agree with TRBD1. CDR3 length equals 15 residues. V gave up 5 bases and J gave up 6 bases; unmatched junction bases: 10. Germline assignment: CDR1 MNHEY and CDR2 SMNVEV (reference sequence). The CDR3 is CASSPTGTVGNEQFF. The CDR3 DNA follows: TGTGCCAGCAGTCCCACCGGGACAGTAGGCAATGAGCAGTTCTTC.

The gene calls are TRBV19 and TRBJ2-2; D gene ambiguous. The CDR3 extends over 15 amino acids. CDR1 and CDR2 from the germline V gene are LNHDA and SQIVND (reference sequence). Trimming removed 9 bases from V and 1 base from J, with 15 bases in between. Here the CDR3 reads CASADHGRNTGELFF. The CDR3 DNA reads TGTGCCAGCGCCGACCACGGGCGGAACACCGGGGAGCTGTTTTTT.

This clonotype was found many times. This rearrangement joins TRBV12-3 or TRBV12-4 to TRBJ2-1; D call uncertain. Trimming took off 2 bases at V and 7 bases at J, with 6 bases between the two ends. The CDR3 contains 12 residues. CDR3 coding DNA: TGTGCCAGCAGTTTAACCCAAAATGAGCAGTTCTTC. It translates to CASSLTQNEQFF.

This clonotype was recorded many times. The V gene is TRBV11-2, the J gene TRBJ2-1, with 7 bases aligning to TRBD2. V was pared by 0 bases and J by 5 bases, with 10 bases of the junction left unmatched. CDR3 length: 17 residues. Germline CDR1 is SGHAT and CDR2 is FQNNGV. CDR3 nucleotides: TGTGCCAGCAGCTTAGATCATTGGCTAGCGGAAAACAATGAGCAGTTCTTC. Its translation is CASSLDHWLAENNEQFF.

This clonotype occurred a few times. This chain connects TRBV6-5 to TRBJ2-1; TRBD2 might be the D (6 bases). The CDR3 consists of 12 residues. V dropped 4 bases and J dropped 9 bases, with 10 bases sitting between them. Per the germline V gene, CDR1 is MNHEY and CDR2 is SVGAGI. As DNA, the CDR3 is TGTGCCAGCAGTTTCTCGGGGGTTGAGCAGTTCTTC. Translating it yields CASSFSGVEQFF.

In its sample, this clonotype was seen many times. J is TRBJ2-1 and V is TRBV2, with D possibly TRBD2 on 5 matching bases. The CDR3 covers 11 residues. Trimming pared 7 bases from V and 4 bases from J, leaving 5 bases between. CDR1 is SNHLY, CDR2 FYNNEI, per germline. The CDR3 nucleotides are TGTGCCAGCACGGGATACAATGAGCAGTTCTTC. Protein: CASTGYNEQFF.

The sample holds a few counts of this clonotype. V usage is TRBV9 and J usage is TRBJ1-1, with no clear D. V lost 1 base and J 1 base, leaving 5 bases between the germline ends. The CDR3 is 13 residues long. The germline gives CDR1 SGDLS, CDR2 YYNGEE. The CDR3 DNA reads TGTGCCAGCAGCGTACGGTCGAACACTGAAGCTTTCTTT. Translated: CASSVRSNTEAFF.

In its sample, this clonotype was seen many times. This rearrangement joins TRBV24-1 to TRBJ2-1; 8 bases align to TRBD2. The V gene's germline CDR1 is KGHDR and CDR2 SFDVKD. V shed 0 bases, J shed 2 bases, and the junction held 5 bases outside the gene matches. The CDR3 has 17 amino acids. The CDR3, as DNA: TGTGCCACCAGTGATTTGCAATCGGGGGGGACCTACAATGAGCAGTTCTTC. Translated: CATSDLQSGGTYNEQFF.

The chain joins TRBV7-6 to TRBJ2-2, with 9 bases lining up with TRBD1. CDR3 length equals 14 residues. Trimming cost V 5 bases and J 6 bases; bases outside gene matches: 4. The germline V gene encodes CDR1 SGHVS and CDR2 FNYEAQ. This CDR3 reads CASSQQGAAGELFF. The CDR3, as DNA: TGTGCCAGCAGCCAACAGGGGGCGGCCGGGGAGCTGTTTTTT.

The table lists this clonotype with a few counts. The chain has TRBV6-1 and TRBJ2-4, with D possibly being TRBD1 (5 bases). Looked up from germline, CDR1 is MNHNS and CDR2 is SASEGT. CDR3 size: 14 residues. The ends were cut back, 7 bases at V and 0 bases at J, with 10 bases in the middle. The CDR3 DNA sequence: TGTGCCAGCACCTTAGACAGAGCCAAAAACATTCAGTACTTC. This translates into CASTLDRAKNIQYF.

At least ten counts were recorded for this clonotype. The chain couples TRBV2 to TRBJ2-7; TRBD1 agrees at 7 bases. Trimming removed 6 bases from V and 0 bases from J; junction bases left unmatched: 8. Germline V gives CDR1 SNHLY, CDR2 FYNNEI. The CDR3 covers 15 residues. The CDR3 loop reads CASRQTGTASYEQYF. CDR3 sequence (DNA): TGTGCCAGCAGGCAGACAGGGACGGCCTCCTACGAGCAGTACTTC. The complete variable domain, with remaining parts taken from reference TRBV2 and TRBJ2-7, reads EPEVTQTPSHQVTQMGQEVILRCVPISNHLYFYWYRQILGQKVEFLVSFYNNEISEKSEIFDDQFSVERPDGSNFTLKIRSTKLEDSAMYFCASRQTGTASYEQYFGPGTRLTVT.

This clonotype appeared many times. Germline and junction disagree at one end, which may indicate a read error. The chain has TRBV10-1 and TRBJ2-7; tentative D call: TRBD2 (6 bases). The germline CDR1 and CDR2 sequences are WNHNN and SYGVQD (reference sequence). The CDR3 has 12 residues. CDR3 in DNA: TGCGCCAGCAGCACCCGCGGGGCCCCATCCCACTTC. This gives the protein CASSTRGAPSHF.

This clonotype was observed a few times. This chain joins TRBV7-9 and TRBJ2-5, with 13 bases fitting TRBD2. The CDR3 consists of 16 residues. The germline CDR1 and CDR2 sequences are SEHNR and FQNEAQ (reference sequence). V dropped 5 bases and J dropped 5; count of bases not matched to a gene: 8. As DNA, the CDR3 is TGTGCCAGCAGCCCCCGGACTAGCGGGAGTGGTGAGACCCAGTACTTC. Translated, it gives CASSPRTSGSGETQYF. Filled out from reference TRBV7-9 and TRBJ2-5, the complete variable domain reads DTGVSQNPRHKITKRGQNVTFRCDPISEHNRLYWYRQTLGQGPEFLTYFQNEAQLEKSRLLSDRFSAERPKGSFSTLEIQRTEQGDSAMYLCASSPRTSGSGETQYFGPGTRLLVL.

This clonotype was picked up many times. The J gene is TRBJ2-1, the V gene TRBV24-1, with D perhaps being TRBD1 or TRBD2 (5 bases each). Trimming cost V 4 bases and J 4 bases, with 13 bases left between them. CDR1 is KGHDR and CDR2 is SFDVKD in the germline V gene. The CDR3 runs to 15 residues. DNA of the CDR3: TGTGCCACCAGTGAACCCGGGACGCCTTACAATGAGCAGTTCTTC. It codes for CATSEPGTPYNEQFF.

About this clonotype: One junction end disagrees with the germline gene, perhaps due to a read error. The genes are TRBV28 and TRBJ2-2; TRBD2 might be the D (7 bases). The germline V gene has CDR1 MDHEN and CDR2 SYDVKM. The CDR3 has 12 residues. CDR3 sequence reads: CASSLRGRELLF. CDR3 in DNA: TGTGCCAGCAGTTTAAGGGGGAGGGAGCTGCTTTTT.

This clonotype was seen many times. The chain recombines TRBV2 with TRBJ1-1; perhaps TRBD1 as D (5 bases). Germline CDR1 SNHLY, CDR2 FYNNEI. The CDR3 sequence is 14 residues long. V shed 6 bases and J shed 4 bases, with 15 bases lying between them. CDR3 sequence (DNA): TGTGCCAGCAGGGTCTCGTCGGGGGGCACTGAAGCTTTCTTT. It yields the protein CASRVSSGGTEAFF.

Ten or more counts support this clonotype. The V and J genes are TRBV5-1 and TRBJ2-3; no clear D. V dropped 1 base and J dropped 1 base, with 10 bases sitting between them. The CDR3 is 15 residues long. Germline V gene data show CDR1 as SGHRS and CDR2 as YFSETQ. The DNA for the CDR3 is TGCGCCAGCAGCTTGATGGCTTCGGGCACAGATACGCAGTATTTT. Protein: CASSLMASGTDTQYF. Combining the CDR3 with reference TRBV5-1 and TRBJ2-3 gives the whole variable domain KAGVTQTPRYLIKTRGQQVTLSCSPISGHRSVSWYQQTPGQGLQFLFEYFSETQRNKGNFPGRFSGRQFSNSRSEMNVSTLELGDSALYLCASSLMASGTDTQYFGPGTRLTVL.

This clonotype was counted at least ten times. The chain employs TRBV10-2 and TRBJ2-7; TRBD2 might be the D (5 bases). CDR1 and CDR2 (germline): WSHSY, SAAADI. V lost 6 bases and J 5 bases, leaving 17 bases between the germline ends. The CDR3 sequence is 14 residues long. CDR3 amino acids: CASRVAGMDHEQYF. CDR3 nucleotide sequence: TGCGCCAGCAGGGTCGCCGGGATGGATCACGAGCAGTACTTC.

This clonotype was counted between two and nine times. This chain connects TRBV6-1 to TRBJ2-5; no clear D. CDR1 and CDR2 from the germline V gene are MNHNS and SASEGT. The CDR3 is 13 amino acids. V gave up 11 bases and J gave up 5 bases, with 18 bases separating them. CDR3: CASRVVPMETQYF. The CDR3 nucleotides are TGTGCCTCACGGGTAGTCCCTATGGAGACCCAGTACTTC.

This clonotype has more than one count but fewer than ten. The chain combines TRBV6-1 with TRBJ2-6, with 7 bases lining up with TRBD2. The V gene's germline CDR1 is MNHNS and CDR2 SASEGT. The CDR3 loop spans 16 amino acids. V dropped 11 bases and J dropped 1; count of bases not matched to a gene: 11. The CDR3 loop is CAGGTTRVSGANVLTF. The CDR3 bases are TGTGCCGGCGGGACTACCAGGGTGTCTGGGGCCAACGTCCTGACTTTC.

J is TRBJ1-2 and V is TRBV10-2; 9 positions agree with TRBD1. J gave up 7 bases and V 7 bases, and 4 bases lay outside the gene matches. Germline CDR1 and CDR2: WSHSY and SAAADI. The CDR3 length is 12 residues. In DNA, the CDR3 is TGCGCCAGCACCCTGACAGGGGGTGGCTACACCTTC. Amino acids: CASTLTGGGYTF.

This clonotype was counted ten times or more. V usage is TRBV6-1 and J usage is TRBJ2-3; D remains ambiguous. Trimming left V 6 bases short and J 2 bases short, with 6 bases between. The germline CDR1 and CDR2 sequences are MNHNS and SASEGT. The CDR3 sequence is 12 residues long. The CDR3 region has the DNA TGTGCCAGCAGAACAGACACAGATACGCAGTATTTT. Translation: CASRTDTDTQYF.

The chain recombines TRBV4-1 with TRBJ1-2, with D maybe TRBD1 (6 bases). The germline V gene has CDR1 MGHRA and CDR2 YSYEKL. With 1 base removed from V and 7 bases from J, the gap between germline ends came to 19 bases. The CDR3 runs to 16 residues. CDR3 loop: CASSQVFEGGVGGYTF. DNA of the CDR3: TGCGCCAGCAGCCAAGTTTTTGAGGGGGGCGTGGGTGGCTACACCTTC.

As concerns this clonotype: A much larger clone differs from this one at a single base, so this may be a read error. The V gene is TRBV28, the J gene TRBJ2-5; D could derive from TRBD1 or TRBD2 (6 bases each). CDR1 and CDR2 from the germline V gene are MDHEN and SYDVKM. The CDR3 runs 15 residues. The CDR3 coding sequence is TGTGCCAGCAGTTGGGGGCTCGGAGGGGTGGAGATCCAGTACTTC. Translating gives CASSWGLGGVEIQYF. The variable domain in full, with the rest retrieved from reference TRBV28 and TRBJ2-5, is DVKVTQSSRYLVKRTGEKVFLECVQDMDHENMFWYRQDPGLGLRLIYFSYDVKMKEKGDIPEGYSVSREKKERFSLILESASTNQTSMYLCASSWGLGGVEIQYFGPGTRLLVL.

This clonotype was found many times. This chain's CDR3 is CASSLAGVTGTEAFF. The CDR3 DNA is TGTGCCAGCAGCTTAGCGGGAGTGACTGGCACTGAAGCTTTCTTT. The V call is TRBV7-9, the J call TRBJ1-1; D is ambiguous. Trimming cost V 0 bases and J 4 bases, with 12 bases left between them. This CDR3 has 15 amino acids. The germline V gene has CDR1 SEHNR and CDR2 FQNEAQ (reference sequence). Looking up the rest from reference TRBV7-9 and TRBJ1-1 gives the full variable domain: DTGVSQNPRHKITKRGQNVTFRCDPISEHNRLYWYRQTLGQGPEFLTYFQNEAQLEKSRLLSDRFSAERPKGSFSTLEIQRTEQGDSAMYLCASSLAGVTGTEAFFGQGTRLTVV.

The chain combines TRBV6-1 with TRBJ2-1; perhaps TRBD1 as D (7 bases). This CDR3 spans 16 amino acids. Per germline, CDR1 MNHNS and CDR2 SASEGT. V dropped 5 bases and J dropped 5 bases, with 19 bases sitting between them. Here the CDR3 DNA reads TGTGCCAGCAGTCCCACCGGAGGGGGCGCAGACAATGAGCAGTTCTTC. Amino acid sequence: CASSPTGGGADNEQFF.

In regard to this clonotype: A clone one base away is much larger, so this may be a read error. The chain couples TRBV5-6 to TRBJ1-1, with D uncertain. This CDR3 is 12 amino acids long. The germline V gene has CDR1 SGHDT and CDR2 YYEEEE. Trimming removed 2 bases from V and 8 bases from J, with 10 bases in between. The CDR3 here is CASSLGLWEAFF. The CDR3 nucleotides are TGTGCCAGCAGCTTAGGGTTGTGGGAAGCTTTCTTT.

At least ten counts were recorded for this clonotype. The gene calls are TRBV29-1 and TRBJ2-1; 10 bases line up with TRBD2. V dropped 4 bases and J dropped 4; count of bases not matched to a gene: 7. The CDR3 length is 15 residues. The germline gives CDR1 SQVTM, CDR2 ANQGSEA. CDR3 DNA: TGCAGCGTTGCGGGACTAGCGACGTTTTACAATGAGCAGTTCTTC. Encoded protein: CSVAGLATFYNEQFF.

This clonotype was seen a handful of times. This chain uses TRBV18 with TRBJ2-6, with 7 bases lining up with TRBD1. CDR1 is KGHSH, CDR2 LQKENI, per germline. Unmatched junction bases numbered 4, after V lost 5 bases and J lost 0 bases. The CDR3 sequence is 16 residues long. CDR3 nucleotide sequence: TGTGCCAGCTCAGCGGACAGGACCTCTGGGGCCAACGTCCTGACTTTC. Translation gives CASSADRTSGANVLTF.

Comments on this clonotype: This may stem from a read error, because a much larger clone lies one nucleotide away. The chain joins TRBV3-1 to TRBJ1-2, with D maybe TRBD1 (5 bases). V was cut by 1 base and J by 6 bases, with 9 bases left in between. CDR1 is LGHDT, CDR2 YNNKEL, per germline (reference sequence). The CDR3 is made up of 13 amino acids. CDR3 amino acids: CASSQARVHGYTF. CDR3 coding DNA: TGTGCCAGCAGCCAAGCCAGGGTCCATGGCTACACCTTC.

The chain joins TRBV5-4 to TRBJ2-3; 10 positions match TRBD2. Germline trimming cut 4 bases from V and 4 bases from J; bases unmatched to any gene: 6. Germline CDR1 is SGHNT and CDR2 is YYREEE (reference sequence). The CDR3 extends over 15 amino acids. The CDR3: CASSSQREGADTQYF. DNA for the CDR3: TGTGCCAGCAGCAGCCAGCGGGAGGGGGCAGATACGCAGTATTTT.